The 5 T cell receptor beta chains reported below all come from one sample, sequenced in a study of blood T cell repertoires in COVID-19. Method: immunoSEQ multiplex PCR; TCRdb's copy keeps in-frame clones and lacks some. The data contain some 270,000 clones, almost 85% of them singletons. Sequenced: PBMCs or T cells enriched from blood (not recorded which). The receptors shown here come from a woman in her forties or fifties with acute COVID-19.

The chain recombines TRBV5-6 with TRBJ2-7, with TRBD1 as a possible D gene (5 bases). The CDR3 loop spans 14 amino acids. In germline, CDR1 is SGHDT, CDR2 YYEEEE. V lost 4 bases and J 1 base, leaving 12 bases between the germline ends. CDR3 protein: CASSPQVGSYEQYF. The CDR3 DNA reads TGTGCCAGCAGCCCACAGGTCGGGTCCTACGAGCAGTACTTC.

The chain carries TRBV9 and TRBJ2-3; 7 bases align to TRBD1. The CDR3 is 15 amino acids. J was trimmed by 0 bases and V by 3 bases; bases with no gene match: 4. CDR1 is SGDLS and CDR2 is YYNGEE in the germline V gene. This CDR3 reads CASSEEQGSTDTQYF. For the CDR3, the DNA is TGTGCCAGCAGCGAAGAACAGGGGAGCACAGATACGCAGTATTTT.

The CDR3 coding sequence is TGTGCCAGCAGCCCAGACCCGGGTAGCTCCTATAATTCACCCCTCCACTTT. Its translation is CASSPDPGSSYNSPLHF. The rearrangement links TRBV7-2 to TRBJ1-6, with D uncertain. Germline V CDR1 and CDR2: SGHTA, FQGNSA. The length of the CDR3 is 17 residues. V was cut by 5 bases and J by 0 bases, with 14 bases left in between.

V and J are TRBV6-5 and TRBJ2-3; tentative D call: TRBD1 (5 bases). Trimming pared 6 bases from V and 1 base from J, leaving 8 bases between. The CDR3 has 13 residues. CDR1 and CDR2 (germline): MNHEY, SVGAGI. For the CDR3, the DNA is TGTGCCAGCAGACCGACAGGCACAGATACGCAGTATTTT. Its protein is CASRPTGTDTQYF.

The J gene is TRBJ2-3, the V gene TRBV10-1, with a weak D call TRBD2 (5 bases). Trimming pared 4 bases from V and 2 bases from J, leaving 13 bases between. This CDR3 contains 15 residues. In germline, CDR1 is WNHNN, CDR2 SYGVQD (reference sequence). The CDR3 is CASSVSGWDTDTQYF. DNA of the CDR3: TGCGCCAGCAGTGTTTCGGGGTGGGACACAGATACGCAGTATTTT.